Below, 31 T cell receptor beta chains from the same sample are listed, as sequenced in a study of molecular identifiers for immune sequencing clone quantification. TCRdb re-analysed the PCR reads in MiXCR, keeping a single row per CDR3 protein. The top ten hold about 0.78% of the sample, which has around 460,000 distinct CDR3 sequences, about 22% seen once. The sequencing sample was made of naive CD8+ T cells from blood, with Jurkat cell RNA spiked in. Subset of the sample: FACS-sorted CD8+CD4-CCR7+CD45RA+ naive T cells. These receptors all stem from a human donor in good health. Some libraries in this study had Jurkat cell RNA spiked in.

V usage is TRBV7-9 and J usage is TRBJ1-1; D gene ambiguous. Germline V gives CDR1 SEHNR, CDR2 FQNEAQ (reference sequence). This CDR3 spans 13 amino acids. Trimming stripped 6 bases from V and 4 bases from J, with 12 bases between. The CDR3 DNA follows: TGTGCCAGCAGATTGGAGCGGTCCACTGAAGCTTTCTTT. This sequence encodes CASRLERSTEAFF. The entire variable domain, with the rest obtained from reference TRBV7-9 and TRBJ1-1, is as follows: DTGVSQNPRHKITKRGQNVTFRCDPISEHNRLYWYRQTLGQGPEFLTYFQNEAQLEKSRLLSDRFSAERPKGSFSTLEIQRTEQGDSAMYLCASRLERSTEAFFGQGTRLTVV.

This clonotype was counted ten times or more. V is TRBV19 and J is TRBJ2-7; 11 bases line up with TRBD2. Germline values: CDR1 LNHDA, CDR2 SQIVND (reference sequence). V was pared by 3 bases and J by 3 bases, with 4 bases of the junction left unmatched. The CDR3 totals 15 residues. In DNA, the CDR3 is TGTGCCAGTAGTATGGGCACTAGCGGGAGCTACGAGCAGTACTTC. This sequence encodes CASSMGTSGSYEQYF.

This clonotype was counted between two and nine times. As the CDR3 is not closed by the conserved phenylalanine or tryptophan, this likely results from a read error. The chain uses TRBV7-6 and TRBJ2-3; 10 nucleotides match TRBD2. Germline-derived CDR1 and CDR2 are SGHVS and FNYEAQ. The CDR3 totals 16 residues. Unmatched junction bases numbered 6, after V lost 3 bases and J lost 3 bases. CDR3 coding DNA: TGTGCCAGCAGCTTCAAAAGCGGGGGGGGGACAGATACGCAGTATCTT. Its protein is CASSFKSGGGTDTQYL.

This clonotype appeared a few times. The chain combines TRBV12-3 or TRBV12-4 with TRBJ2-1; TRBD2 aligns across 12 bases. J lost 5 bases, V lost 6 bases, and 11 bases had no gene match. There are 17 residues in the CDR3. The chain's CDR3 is CASSPKRLAGAHNEQFF. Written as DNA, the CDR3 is TGTGCCAGCAGCCCTAAAAGACTAGCGGGGGCCCACAATGAGCAGTTCTTC.

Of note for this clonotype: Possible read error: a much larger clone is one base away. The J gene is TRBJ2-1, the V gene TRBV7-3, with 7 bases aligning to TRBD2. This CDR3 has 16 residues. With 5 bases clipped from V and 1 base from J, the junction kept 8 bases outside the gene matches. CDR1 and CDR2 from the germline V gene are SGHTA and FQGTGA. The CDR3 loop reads CASSPILARSYNEQFF. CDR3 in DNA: TGTGCCAGCAGCCCAATACTAGCGCGGTCCTACAATGAGCAGTTCTTC.

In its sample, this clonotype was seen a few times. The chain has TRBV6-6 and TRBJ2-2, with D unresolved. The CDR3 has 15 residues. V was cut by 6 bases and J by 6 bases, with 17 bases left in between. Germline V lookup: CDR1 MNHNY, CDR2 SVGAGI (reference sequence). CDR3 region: CASSPPSLIAGELFF. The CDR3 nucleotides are TGTGCCAGCAGCCCACCATCTCTCATCGCCGGGGAGCTGTTTTTT.

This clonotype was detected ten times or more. The CDR3 region is CASSYGTGNYGYTF. CDR3 DNA: TGTGCCAGCAGCTACGGGACAGGAAACTATGGCTACACCTTC. The chain is built from TRBV14 and TRBJ1-2; 8 bases agree with TRBD1. V gave up 5 bases and J gave up 2 bases; unmatched junction bases: 4. The CDR3 sequence is 14 residues long. CDR1 and CDR2 (germline): SGHDN, FVKESK.

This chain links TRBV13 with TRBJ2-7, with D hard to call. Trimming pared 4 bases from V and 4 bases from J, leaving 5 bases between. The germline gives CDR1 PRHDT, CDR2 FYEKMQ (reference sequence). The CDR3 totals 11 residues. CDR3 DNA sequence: TGTGCCAGCAGCTGGAAGTACGAGCAGTACTTC. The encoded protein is CASSWKYEQYF.

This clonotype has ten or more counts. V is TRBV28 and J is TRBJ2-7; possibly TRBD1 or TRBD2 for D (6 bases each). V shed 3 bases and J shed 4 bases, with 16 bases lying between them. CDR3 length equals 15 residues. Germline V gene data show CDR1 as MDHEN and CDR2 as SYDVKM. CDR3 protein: CASSFRGASEYEQYF. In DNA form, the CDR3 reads TGTGCCAGCAGTTTTAGGGGGGCCAGCGAGTACGAGCAGTACTTC.

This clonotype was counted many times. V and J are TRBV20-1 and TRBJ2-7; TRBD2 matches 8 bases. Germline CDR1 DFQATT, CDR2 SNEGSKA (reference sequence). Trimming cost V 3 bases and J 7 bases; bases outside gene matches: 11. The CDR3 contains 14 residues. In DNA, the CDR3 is TGCAGTGCTAGCCCACAGCGGGAGAAGGGGGAGCAGTACTTC. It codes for CSASPQREKGEQYF.

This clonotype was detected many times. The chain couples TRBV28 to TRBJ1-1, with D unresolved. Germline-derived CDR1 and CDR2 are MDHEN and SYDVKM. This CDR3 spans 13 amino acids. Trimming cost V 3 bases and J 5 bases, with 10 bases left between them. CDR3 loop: CASSFRGATEAFF. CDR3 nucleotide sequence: TGTGCCAGCAGTTTCCGGGGAGCAACTGAAGCTTTCTTT. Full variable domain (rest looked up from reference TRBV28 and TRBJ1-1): DVKVTQSSRYLVKRTGEKVFLECVQDMDHENMFWYRQDPGLGLRLIYFSYDVKMKEKGDIPEGYSVSREKKERFSLILESASTNQTSMYLCASSFRGATEAFFGQGTRLTVV.

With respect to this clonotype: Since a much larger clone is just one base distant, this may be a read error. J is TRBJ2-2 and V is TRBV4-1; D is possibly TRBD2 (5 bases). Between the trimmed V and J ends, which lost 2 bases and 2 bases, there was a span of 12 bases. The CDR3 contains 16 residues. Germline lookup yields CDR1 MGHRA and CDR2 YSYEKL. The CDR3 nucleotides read TGCGCCAGCAGCCAATCCGGGATGGTAAACACCGGGGAGCTGTTTTTT. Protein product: CASSQSGMVNTGELFF.

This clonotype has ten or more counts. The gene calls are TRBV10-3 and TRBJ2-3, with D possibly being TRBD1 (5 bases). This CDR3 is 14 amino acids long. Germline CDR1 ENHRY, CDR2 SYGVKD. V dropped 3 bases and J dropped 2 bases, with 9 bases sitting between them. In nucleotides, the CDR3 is TGTGCCATCAGTGATATGGACAACACAGATACGCAGTATTTT. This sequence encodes CAISDMDNTDTQYF.

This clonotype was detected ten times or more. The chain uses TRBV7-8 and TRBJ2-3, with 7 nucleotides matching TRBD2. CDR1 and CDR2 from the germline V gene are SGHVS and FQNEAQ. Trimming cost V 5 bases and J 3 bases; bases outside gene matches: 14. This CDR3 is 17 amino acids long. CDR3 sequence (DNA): TGTGCCAGCAGCCTAGGGACTACCAGTGGGGAAACAGATACGCAGTATTTT. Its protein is CASSLGTTSGETDTQYF.

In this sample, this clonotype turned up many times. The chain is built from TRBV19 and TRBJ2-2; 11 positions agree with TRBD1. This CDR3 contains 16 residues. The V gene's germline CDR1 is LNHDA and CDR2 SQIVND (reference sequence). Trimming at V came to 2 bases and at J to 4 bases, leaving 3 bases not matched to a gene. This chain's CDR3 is CASSITGTGGTGELFF. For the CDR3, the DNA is TGTGCCAGTAGTATAACCGGGACAGGGGGCACCGGGGAGCTGTTTTTT.

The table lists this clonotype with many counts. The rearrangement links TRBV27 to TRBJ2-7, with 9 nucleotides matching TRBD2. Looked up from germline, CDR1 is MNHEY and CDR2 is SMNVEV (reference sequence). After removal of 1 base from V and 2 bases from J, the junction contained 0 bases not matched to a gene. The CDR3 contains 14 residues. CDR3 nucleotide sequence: TGTGCCAGCAGTTTATTAGCGGGAGCCTACGAGCAGTACTTC. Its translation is CASSLLAGAYEQYF.

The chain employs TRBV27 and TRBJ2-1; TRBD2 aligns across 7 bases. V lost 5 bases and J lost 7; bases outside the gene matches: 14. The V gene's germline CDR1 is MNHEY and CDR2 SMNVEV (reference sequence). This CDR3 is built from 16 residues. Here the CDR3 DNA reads TGTGCCAGCAGTGGCCCTTATGGCAGCGGGGATAATGAGCAGTTCTTC. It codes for CASSGPYGSGDNEQFF.

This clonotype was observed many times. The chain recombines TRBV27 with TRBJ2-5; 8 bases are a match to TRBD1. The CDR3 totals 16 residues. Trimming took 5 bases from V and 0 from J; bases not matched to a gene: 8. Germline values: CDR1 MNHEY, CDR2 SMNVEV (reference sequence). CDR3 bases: TGTGCCAGCAGTCCGCGACAGGGGTCGTACCAAGAGACCCAGTACTTC. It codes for CASSPRQGSYQETQYF.

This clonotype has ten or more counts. CDR3 sequence reads: CASSQDSAWGGSYEQYF. In DNA, the CDR3 is TGCGCCAGCAGCCAAGATTCGGCGTGGGGCGGCTCCTACGAGCAGTACTTC. The chain uses TRBV4-3 and TRBJ2-7; the D gene is possibly TRBD1 (5 bases). Trimming left V 0 bases short and J 0 bases short, with 15 bases between. The CDR3 has 17 residues. The V gene's germline CDR1 is LGHNA and CDR2 YSLEER.

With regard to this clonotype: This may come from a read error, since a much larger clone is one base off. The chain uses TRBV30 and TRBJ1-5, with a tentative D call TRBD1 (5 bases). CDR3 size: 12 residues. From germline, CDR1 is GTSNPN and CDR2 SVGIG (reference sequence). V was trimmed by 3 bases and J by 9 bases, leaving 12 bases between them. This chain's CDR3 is CAWSGVGRPQHF. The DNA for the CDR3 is TGTGCCTGGAGCGGGGTGGGGCGGCCCCAGCATTTT.

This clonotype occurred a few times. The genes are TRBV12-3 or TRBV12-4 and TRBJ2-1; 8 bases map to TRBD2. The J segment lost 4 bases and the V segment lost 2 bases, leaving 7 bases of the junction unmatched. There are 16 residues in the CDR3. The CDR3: CASSLPGGGLYNEQFF. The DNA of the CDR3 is TGTGCCAGCAGTTTACCCGGGGGGGGACTTTACAATGAGCAGTTCTTC.

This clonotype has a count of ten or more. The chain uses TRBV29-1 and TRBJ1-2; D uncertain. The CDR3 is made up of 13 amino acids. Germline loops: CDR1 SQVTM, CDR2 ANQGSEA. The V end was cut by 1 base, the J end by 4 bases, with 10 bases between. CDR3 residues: CSVEARLGYGYTF. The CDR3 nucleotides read TGCAGCGTTGAAGCCAGACTGGGCTATGGCTACACCTTC.

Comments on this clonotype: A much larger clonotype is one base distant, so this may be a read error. The DNA of the CDR3 is TGTGCCGGCACCTCAACAGGGGCTAACCAAGAGACCCAGTACTTC. Translation: CAGTSTGANQETQYF. The rearrangement uses TRBV9 and TRBJ2-5; 7 nucleotides line up with TRBD1. Losses at the gene ends were 10 bases for V and 0 bases for J; bases not matched to a gene: 12. The germline V gene encodes CDR1 SGDLS and CDR2 YYNGEE. The CDR3 is made up of 15 amino acids.

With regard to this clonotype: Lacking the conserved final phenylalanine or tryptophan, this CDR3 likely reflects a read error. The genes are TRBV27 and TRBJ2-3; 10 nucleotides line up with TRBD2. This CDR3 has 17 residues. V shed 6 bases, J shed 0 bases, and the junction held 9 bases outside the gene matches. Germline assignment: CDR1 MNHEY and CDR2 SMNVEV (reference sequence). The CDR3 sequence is CASSRLAGVYSTDTQYL. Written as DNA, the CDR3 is TGTGCCAGCAGCCGGCTAGCGGGAGTATATAGCACAGATACGCAGTATCTT.

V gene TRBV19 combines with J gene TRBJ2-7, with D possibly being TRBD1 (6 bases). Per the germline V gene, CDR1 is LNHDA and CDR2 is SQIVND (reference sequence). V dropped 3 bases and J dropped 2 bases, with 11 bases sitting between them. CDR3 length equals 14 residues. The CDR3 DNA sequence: TGTGCCAGTAGTATTTGGGGGCCCGCCTACGAGCAGTACTTC. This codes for CASSIWGPAYEQYF.

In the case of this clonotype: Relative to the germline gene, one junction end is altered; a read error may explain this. The chain's CDR3 is CASGLMDSSTDTQYF. CDR3 nucleotide sequence: TGTGCCAGCGGTTTAATGGACAGTAGCACAGATACGCAGTATTTT. This sequence joins TRBV27 and TRBJ2-3; maybe TRBD1 (6 bases). Germline loops: CDR1 MNHEY, CDR2 SMNVEV (reference sequence). This CDR3 comprises 15 residues.

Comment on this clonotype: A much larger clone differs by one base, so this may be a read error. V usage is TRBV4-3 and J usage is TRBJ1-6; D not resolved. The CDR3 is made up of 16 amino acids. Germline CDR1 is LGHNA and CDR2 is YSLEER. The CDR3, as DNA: TGCGCCAGCAGCCAAGTGTCGAGCTCCCATAATTCACCCCTCCACTTT. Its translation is CASSQVSSSHNSPLHF.

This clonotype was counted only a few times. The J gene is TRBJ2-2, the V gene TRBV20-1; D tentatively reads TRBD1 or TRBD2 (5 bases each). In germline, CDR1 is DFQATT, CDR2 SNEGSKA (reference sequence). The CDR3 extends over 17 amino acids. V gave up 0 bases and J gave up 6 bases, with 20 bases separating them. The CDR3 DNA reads TGCAGTGCTAGAGATCGGGACGGGTTGAAACTTGCCGGGGAGCTGTTTTTT. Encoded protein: CSARDRDGLKLAGELFF.

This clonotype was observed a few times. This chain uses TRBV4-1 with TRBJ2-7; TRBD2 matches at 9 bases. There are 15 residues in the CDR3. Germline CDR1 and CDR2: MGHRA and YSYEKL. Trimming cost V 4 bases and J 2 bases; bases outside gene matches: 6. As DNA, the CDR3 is TGCGCCAGCAGCCCCCCCGGACTAGCGACCTACGAGCAGTACTTC. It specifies CASSPPGLATYEQYF.

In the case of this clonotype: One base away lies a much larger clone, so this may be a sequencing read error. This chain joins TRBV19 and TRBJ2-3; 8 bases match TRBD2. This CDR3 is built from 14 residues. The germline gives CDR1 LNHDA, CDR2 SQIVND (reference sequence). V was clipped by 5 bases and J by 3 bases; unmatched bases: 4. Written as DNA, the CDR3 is TGTGCCAGTAGTGTAGCGGGGTTTACAGATACGCAGTATTTT. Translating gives CASSVAGFTDTQYF.

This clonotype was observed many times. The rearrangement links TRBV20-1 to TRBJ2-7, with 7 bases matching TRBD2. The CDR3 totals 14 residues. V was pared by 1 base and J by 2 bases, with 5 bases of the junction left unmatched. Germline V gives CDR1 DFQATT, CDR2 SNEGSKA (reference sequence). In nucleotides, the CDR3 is TGCAGTGCTAGAGTTCCAGCGGGGACCTACGAGCAGTACTTC. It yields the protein CSARVPAGTYEQYF.